Listed below are T cell receptor beta chains from one sample, sequenced in a study of blood T cell repertoires in COVID-19. The table came from immunoSEQ multiplex PCR; TCRdb's copy has only in-frame clones and leaves some out. The table includes 100,000 to 150,000 clones, approximately 81% detected once. Sequences were obtained from peripheral blood. Every receptor here comes from a man older than 75 with COVID-19, enrolled during active disease. Both conserved end residues are trimmed from each CDR3. The D gene is left open where the match is weak. Clone size, where shown, is once, few, many, or a class for clones that have expanded.

D gene: NA
clone size: NA
V gene: TRBV4-3
CDR3 protein: ASSQAGWSTEAF

D gene: TRBD1
clone size: NA
V gene: TRBV5-4
CDR3 protein: ASGKGASNEKLF

D gene: TRBD2
clone size: once
V gene: TRBV24-1
CDR3 protein: ATSDFNSGNQETQY

D gene: TRBD1
clone size: NA
V gene: TRBV19
CDR3 protein: ARDRDRERRQPQH

D gene: TRBD1
clone size: once
V gene: TRBV7-2
CDR3 protein: ASSLGTGAENEQF

D gene: TRBD1
clone size: NA
V gene: TRBV5-1
CDR3 protein: ASSWDSGETQY

D gene: NA
clone size: NA
V gene: TRBV5-6
CDR3 protein: ASSPQGGVADTQY

D gene: TRBD1
clone size: few
V gene: TRBV9
CDR3 protein: ASSAGTVYETQY

D gene: NA
clone size: few
V gene: TRBV7-2
CDR3 protein: ASSPRATNTEAF

D gene: NA
clone size: once
V gene: TRBV7-9
CDR3 protein: ASSPIPGQTQY

D gene: NA
clone size: NA
V gene: TRBV5-1
CDR3 protein: ASSALPSGVNQPQH

D gene: NA
clone size: NA
V gene: TRBV11-2
CDR3 protein: ASSLISGSSYEQY

D gene: NA
clone size: few
V gene: TRBV28
CDR3 protein: ASSPQPTGISNQPQH

D gene: TRBD2
clone size: NA
V gene: TRBV5-1
CDR3 protein: ASSSGGEQY

D gene: NA
clone size: NA
V gene: TRBV14
CDR3 protein: ASSPRRPAAPLYNEQF

D gene: TRBD1
clone size: NA
V gene: TRBV3-1/TRBV3-2
CDR3 protein: ASSQRDRTKGTEAF

D gene: NA
clone size: NA
V gene: TRBV3-1/TRBV3-2
CDR3 protein: ASSPSSYNEQF

D gene: TRBD1
clone size: NA
V gene: TRBV9
CDR3 protein: ASSPTGVPTEAF

D gene: NA
clone size: NA
V gene: TRBV5-4
CDR3 protein: ASSLSVGSADTQY

D gene: TRBD1
clone size: NA
V gene: TRBV18
CDR3 protein: ASSPGQSTDTQY

D gene: TRBD1
clone size: NA
V gene: TRBV30
CDR3 protein: AWRNRGYGYT

D gene: NA
clone size: once
V gene: TRBV6-5
CDR3 protein: ASSYSTGYSTDTQY

D gene: NA
clone size: NA
V gene: TRBV19
CDR3 protein: ASSGRAVKEAF

D gene: TRBD2
clone size: NA
V gene: TRBV5-1
CDR3 protein: ASSHGPISGLQETQY

D gene: TRBD2
clone size: once
V gene: TRBV19
CDR3 protein: ASRSLLAGYNEQF

D gene: NA
clone size: NA
V gene: TRBV24-1
CDR3 protein: ATETDSTDTQY

D gene: NA
clone size: NA
V gene: TRBV5-1
CDR3 protein: ASSLTGGRDTDTQY

D gene: TRBD1
clone size: NA
V gene: TRBV5-1
CDR3 protein: ASSLRAGGAPGEQY

D gene: TRBD2
clone size: NA
V gene: TRBV3-1/TRBV3-2
CDR3 protein: ASSQGERSGSYEQY

D gene: NA
clone size: once
V gene: TRBV27
CDR3 protein: ASSFTGTQPQH

D gene: TRBD2
clone size: NA
V gene: TRBV6-2/TRBV6-3
CDR3 protein: ASSSPGLAENIQY

D gene: NA
clone size: NA
V gene: TRBV6-6
CDR3 protein: ASSYFNNGGYEQY

D gene: NA
clone size: NA
V gene: TRBV4-3
CDR3 protein: ASSPYGSGTGELF

D gene: NA
clone size: NA
V gene: TRBV10-3
CDR3 protein: AIRGLLENEQF

D gene: NA
clone size: few
V gene: TRBV24-1
CDR3 protein: ATSDYGSHNEQF